This T cell receptor (beta chain) is drawn from a study of T cell repertoires in aging, cancer and after chemotherapy. Study details: Donors were grouped into six age bands spanning 30 or younger through 70 or older. Study-wide results and limits: Rebound thymic output was suggested by rising median generation probability during chemotherapy in each cancer cohort. Untreated cancer patients had significantly lower blood TCR diversity than age-matched healthy donors.

Regarding this clonotype: Its matching antigen is unknown.

Multiplex touch-down PCR with TRB-A/B primers amplified rearranged V-D-J TRB sequences. One entry per CDR3 protein, called by TCRdb with MiXCR from the multiplex PCR reads. The sample has several thousand distinct CDR3 sequences, approximately 38% seen once. The template was genomic DNA from peripheral blood, not RNA. Trimming left V 6 bases short and J 4 bases short, with 15 bases between. The CDR3 covers 13 residues. Germline V gene sequence: CDR1 SQVTM, CDR2 ANQGSEA. This receptor was taken from a human donor in good health. The sequencing input was blood. The chain employs TRBV29-1 and TRBJ1-1; unclear D gene. CDR3 sequence reads: CSVAVEAGTEAFF. The CDR3 region has the DNA TGCAGCGTAGCAGTTGAGGCCGGCACTGAAGCTTTCTTT.